The 27 T cell receptor beta chains in this list originate from one sample, sequenced in a study of blood T cell repertoires in COVID-19. Using immunoSEQ multiplex PCR, the repertoire was profiled, and TCRdb retains in-frame clones only, with some absent. The sample carries 230,000 or so clones, approximately 81% recorded once. The sample comprised PBMCs or T cells enriched from blood (not recorded which). All receptors derive from a woman in her forties or fifties who had been exposed to COVID-19.

The chain is built from TRBV27 and TRBJ2-7; D possibly corresponds to TRBD2 (5 bases). CDR3 length: 14 residues. Germline CDR1 and CDR2: MNHEY and SMNVEV (reference sequence). Trimming stripped 2 bases from V and 3 bases from J, with 11 bases between. The chain's CDR3 is CASSLKSEGYEQYF. The CDR3 nucleotides read TGTGCCAGCAGTTTAAAAAGCGAGGGCTACGAGCAGTACTTC.

The V call is TRBV5-1, the J call TRBJ2-1, with 11 positions matching TRBD2. Germline V lookup: CDR1 SGHRS, CDR2 YFSETQ. The CDR3 extends over 17 amino acids. The ends lost 0 bases at V and 1 base at J; junction bases unmatched: 3. This CDR3 is CASSLGLAGRSYNEQFF. The CDR3 region has the DNA TGCGCCAGCAGCTTGGGACTAGCGGGGCGATCCTACAATGAGCAGTTCTTC.

V and J are TRBV2 and TRBJ1-6; D is uncertain. From germline, CDR1 is SNHLY and CDR2 FYNNEI. The CDR3 runs 14 residues. V lost 1 base and J lost 9, with 10 bases in between. In DNA, the CDR3 is TGTGCCAGCAGTGAAGGCGGGGAGAGTTCACCCCTCCACTTT. It encodes CASSEGGESSPLHF.

The CDR3 protein is CASRRSAGDEQFF. DNA for the CDR3: TGTGCCAGCAGACGTTCAGCGGGGGATGAGCAGTTCTTC. This chain connects TRBV12-3 or TRBV12-4 to TRBJ2-1; TRBD2 matches at 8 bases. The V and J ends lost 6 bases and 8 bases, in that order; junction bases with no gene match: 6. The CDR3 contains 13 residues.

The rearrangement joins TRBV5-4 to TRBJ1-2; maybe TRBD1 (6 bases). Germline CDR1 and CDR2: SGHNT and YYREEE (reference sequence). V lost 2 bases to trimming and J lost 3 bases, with 11 bases between them. This CDR3 has 14 residues. In DNA form, the CDR3 reads TGTGCCAGCAGCTTCGGACAGCCGGACTATGGCTACACCTTC. This codes for CASSFGQPDYGYTF.

In nucleotides, the CDR3 is TGTGCCAGCAGCCCAGGTACAGGGTTCTACACTGAAGCTTTCTTT. Translating it yields CASSPGTGFYTEAFF. The rearrangement links TRBV5-4 to TRBJ1-1; D is possibly TRBD1 (6 bases). The CDR3 spans 15 residues. Trimming shortened V by 4 bases and J by 3 bases, and 16 bases separated the two germline ends. CDR1 and CDR2 (germline): SGHNT, YYREEE (reference sequence).

The CDR3 region is CASSLASGEQFF. CDR3 bases: TGTGCCAGTTCTCTGGCGTCGGGTGAGCAGTTCTTC. The rearrangement uses TRBV6-7 and TRBJ2-1; no clear D gene. TRBV6-7 is labeled an ORF, and its function is uncertain. The CDR3 contains 12 residues. Trimming cost V 9 bases and J 9 bases, with 15 bases left between them.

V and J are TRBV19 and TRBJ2-4; a weak D match, TRBD2 (7 bases). Trimming left V 4 bases short and J 4 bases short, with 11 bases between. The CDR3 sequence is 14 residues long. The germline gives CDR1 LNHDA, CDR2 SQIVND (reference sequence). CDR3 DNA sequence: TGTGCCAGTAGTAAGGGGGGGCCTAAAAACATTCAGTACTTC. Translation: CASSKGGPKNIQYF.

The chain links TRBV14 to TRBJ1-2; no firm D call. The CDR3 runs to 12 residues. V lost 5 bases and J 5 bases, leaving 9 bases between the germline ends. Germline V CDR1 and CDR2: SGHDN, FVKESK. The DNA of the CDR3 is TGTGCCAGCAGCGAATACGAGTATGGCTACACCTTC. Its translation is CASSEYEYGYTF.

The chain has TRBV12-3 or TRBV12-4 and TRBJ1-2, with D possibly matching TRBD1 (6 bases). There are 13 residues in the CDR3. The V gene lost 5 bases and the J gene lost 8 bases, with 15 bases spanning the gap. This CDR3 reads CASSLDSQGGYTF. The DNA of the CDR3 is TGTGCCAGCAGTCTGGACAGTCAGGGGGGCTACACCTTC.

The chain is built from TRBV6-5 and TRBJ1-2, with 7 bases lining up with TRBD1. V was clipped by 6 bases and J by 3 bases; unmatched bases: 7. Germline lookup yields CDR1 MNHEY and CDR2 SVGAGI. The CDR3 totals 14 residues. CDR3 amino acids: CASRDGTAYYGYTF. CDR3 nucleotides: TGTGCCAGCAGGGACGGGACAGCTTACTATGGCTACACCTTC.

The chain combines TRBV12-5 with TRBJ2-2, with D hard to call. Germline V gives CDR1 LGHNT, CDR2 FRNRAP. The germline V and J ends were trimmed by 5 bases and 6 bases, with 7 bases remaining between them. CDR3 length equals 12 residues. The CDR3 loop is CASGTSAGELFF. DNA for the CDR3: TGTGCTAGTGGTACCTCGGCCGGGGAGCTGTTTTTT.

The chain employs TRBV6-4 and TRBJ1-1, with D perhaps TRBD1 (6 bases). The CDR3 length is 13 residues. The V gene lost 4 bases and the J gene lost 3 bases, with 9 bases spanning the gap. CDR1 and CDR2 (germline): MRHNA, SNTAGT. The CDR3 protein is CASSAGVDTEAFF. The CDR3 nucleotides are TGTGCCAGCAGTGCAGGGGTAGACACTGAAGCTTTCTTT.

The count of this clone is one. Other DNA sequences in the same sample also yield this CDR3. The V and J genes are TRBV6-2 or TRBV6-3 and TRBJ1-5, with 7 bases matching TRBD1. V trimming: 3 bases; J trimming: 4 bases; junction bases outside the gene matches: 3. CDR3 size: 14 residues. Looked up from germline, CDR1 is MNHEY and CDR2 is SVGEGT. For the CDR3, the DNA is TGTGCCAGCAGTTATGACAGGGTTAATCAGCCCCAGCATTTT. Translation gives CASSYDRVNQPQHF.

This clone has only one observation. The chain carries TRBV5-4 and TRBJ2-2; 8 nucleotides align to TRBD2. This CDR3 spans 15 amino acids. Germline lookup yields CDR1 SGHNT and CDR2 YYREEE (reference sequence). V gave up 1 base and J gave up 7 bases; unmatched junction bases: 6. This CDR3 reads CASSLTRGVGGELFF. The CDR3 region has the DNA TGTGCCAGCAGCTTGACGCGGGGGGTAGGCGGGGAGCTGTTTTTT.

The gene calls are TRBV27 and TRBJ2-3; D might be TRBD2 (5 bases). CDR1 is MNHEY and CDR2 is SMNVEV in the germline V gene (reference sequence). The V end lost 5 bases, the J end lost 0 bases, and 12 bases lay between the germline ends. This CDR3 is 15 amino acids long. The CDR3 nucleotides are TGTGCCAGCAGTCCTTTTTGGACTAGCACAGATACGCAGTATTTT. It codes for CASSPFWTSTDTQYF.

This chain uses TRBV7-9 with TRBJ1-1; 7 bases map to TRBD1. There are 12 residues in the CDR3. With 8 bases clipped from V and 4 bases from J, the junction kept 4 bases outside the gene matches. The V gene's germline CDR1 is SEHNR and CDR2 FQNEAQ (reference sequence). The CDR3 is CASDRVGTEAFF. CDR3 coding DNA: TGTGCCAGCGACAGGGTGGGCACTGAAGCTTTCTTT.

CDR3 residues: CASSVLGSTEAFF. The CDR3 nucleotides are TGTGCCAGCAGTGTACTAGGGAGCACTGAAGCTTTCTTT. The chain recombines TRBV2 with TRBJ1-1, with D unclear. The V end was cut by 4 bases, the J end by 4 bases, with 10 bases between. The CDR3 covers 13 residues. Germline CDR1 is SNHLY and CDR2 is FYNNEI.

For the CDR3, the DNA is TGTGCCAGCAACCAACCCGGGGAGCACGGGGGCTATGGCTACACCTTC. Its protein is CASNQPGEHGGYGYTF. This chain uses TRBV11-2 with TRBJ1-2; a weak D match, TRBD1 (5 bases). Germline V gene data show CDR1 as SGHAT and CDR2 as FQNNGV. Trimming pared 7 bases from V and 4 bases from J, leaving 22 bases between. This CDR3 is built from 16 residues.

A note on this clone: One end of the junction is discordant with germline, which a read error may explain. This rearrangement joins TRBV5-8 to TRBJ1-5; 7 bases match TRBD1. CDR3 size: 15 residues. In germline, CDR1 is SGHTS, CDR2 YDEGEE. The CDR3 DNA follows: TGTGCCAGCAGATTGGGTGGACAGGACAATCAGCCCCAGCATTTT. As protein: CASRLGGQDNQPQHF.

The chain recombines TRBV5-1 with TRBJ1-2; TRBD1 agrees at 7 bases. Germline CDR1 and CDR2: SGHRS and YFSETQ. Germline trimming cut 7 bases from V and 8 bases from J; bases unmatched to any gene: 8. CDR3 size: 12 residues. The CDR3 nucleotides are TGCGCCAGCCAGGGGGTAGGAGAGGGCTACACCTTC. It codes for CASQGVGEGYTF.

V and J are TRBV6-2 or TRBV6-3 and TRBJ1-2; no clear D. CDR1 and CDR2 (germline): MNHEY, SVGEGT. The CDR3 has 14 amino acids. Trimming removed 2 bases at V and 3 bases at J, with 10 bases between. The DNA of the CDR3 is TGTGCCAGCAGTTACGACGGGGTGGACTATGGCTACACCTTC. It specifies CASSYDGVDYGYTF.

V gene TRBV11-2 combines with J gene TRBJ2-4; D is possibly TRBD2 (5 bases). V lost 5 bases and J lost 13, with 18 bases in between. The germline V gene has CDR1 SGHAT and CDR2 FQNNGV. The CDR3 has 13 residues. CDR3 DNA sequence: TGTGCCAGCAGCCCCCAAAGCCGGACTGAGCAGTACTTC. This translates into CASSPQSRTEQYF.

This clone was observed many times. The sample carries other DNA sequences with the same CDR3. The chain has TRBV12-3 or TRBV12-4 and TRBJ2-5; weak D call: TRBD1 (5 bases). V shed 2 bases and J shed 4 bases, with 5 bases lying between them. The length of the CDR3 is 12 residues. The CDR3 spells CASSLRGETQYF. The CDR3 bases are TGTGCCAGCAGTTTAAGGGGAGAGACCCAGTACTTC.

V and J are TRBV19 and TRBJ1-2; 9 bases are a match to TRBD1. Germline CDR1 LNHDA, CDR2 SQIVND (reference sequence). The CDR3 has 13 residues. Trimming removed 7 bases from V and 6 bases from J; junction bases left unmatched: 6. This chain's CDR3 is CASTETGGNGYTF. The CDR3 nucleotides are TGTGCCAGTACGGAGACAGGGGGGAATGGCTACACCTTC. The full variable domain, its missing parts supplied by reference TRBV19 and TRBJ1-2, is DGGITQSPKYLFRKEGQNVTLSCEQNLNHDAMYWYRQDPGQGLRLIYYSQIVNDFQKGDIAEGYSVSREKKESFPLTVTSAQKNPTAFYLCASTETGGNGYTFGSGTRLTVV.

The J gene is TRBJ1-3, the V gene TRBV9; no reliable D call. The V end lost 3 bases, the J end lost 7 bases, and 14 bases lay between the germline ends. This CDR3 is built from 14 residues. The germline CDR1 and CDR2 sequences are SGDLS and YYNGEE. As DNA, the CDR3 is TGTGCCAGCAGCGGGGGTCGAGCGGGGAACACCATATATTTT. Translating it yields CASSGGRAGNTIYF.

The CDR3 spells CASSMGLAGDPYTDTQYF. The CDR3 nucleotides are TGCGCCAGCAGCATGGGACTAGCGGGGGACCCATACACAGATACGCAGTATTTT. The genes are TRBV5-1 and TRBJ2-3; 14 positions agree with TRBD2. CDR1 and CDR2 from the germline V gene are SGHRS and YFSETQ. CDR3 length: 18 residues. V dropped 4 bases and J dropped 2; count of bases not matched to a gene: 9.